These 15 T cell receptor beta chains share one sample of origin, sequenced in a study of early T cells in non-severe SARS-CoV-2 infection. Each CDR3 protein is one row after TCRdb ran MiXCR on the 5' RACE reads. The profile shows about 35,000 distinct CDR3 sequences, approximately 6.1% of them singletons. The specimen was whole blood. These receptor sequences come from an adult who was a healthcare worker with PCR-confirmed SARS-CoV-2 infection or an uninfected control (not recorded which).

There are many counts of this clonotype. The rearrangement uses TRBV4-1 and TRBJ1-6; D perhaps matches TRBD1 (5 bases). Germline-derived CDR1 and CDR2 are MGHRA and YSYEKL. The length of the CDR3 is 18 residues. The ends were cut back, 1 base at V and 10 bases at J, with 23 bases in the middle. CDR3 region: CASSQVPRALSRGSPLHF. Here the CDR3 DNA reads TGCGCCAGCAGCCAAGTCCCAAGAGCTTTAAGCCGGGGGTCACCCCTCCACTTT.

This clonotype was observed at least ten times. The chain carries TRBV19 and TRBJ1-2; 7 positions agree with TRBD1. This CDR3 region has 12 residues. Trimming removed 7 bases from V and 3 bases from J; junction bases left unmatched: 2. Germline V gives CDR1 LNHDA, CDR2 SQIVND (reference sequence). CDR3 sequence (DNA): TGTGCCAGTACTGACAGGGACTATGGCTACACCTTC. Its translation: CASTDRDYGYTF.

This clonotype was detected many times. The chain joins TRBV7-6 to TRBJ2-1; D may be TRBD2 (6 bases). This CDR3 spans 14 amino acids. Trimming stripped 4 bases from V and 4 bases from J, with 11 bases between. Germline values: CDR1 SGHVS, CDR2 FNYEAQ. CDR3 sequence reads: CASSSGGVYNEQFF. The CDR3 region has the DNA TGTGCCAGCAGCTCGGGCGGGGTTTACAATGAGCAGTTCTTC. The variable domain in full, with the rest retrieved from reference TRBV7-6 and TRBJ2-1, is GAGVSQSPRYKVTKRGQDVALRCDPISGHVSLYWYRQALGQGPEFLTYFNYEAQQDKSGLPNDRFSAERPEGSISTLTIQRTEQRDSAMYRCASSSGGVYNEQFFGPGTRLTVL.

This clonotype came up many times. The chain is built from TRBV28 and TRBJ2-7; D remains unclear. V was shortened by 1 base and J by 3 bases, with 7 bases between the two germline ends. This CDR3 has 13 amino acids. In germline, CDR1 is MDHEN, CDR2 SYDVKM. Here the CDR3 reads CASSLLPGYEQYF. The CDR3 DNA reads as TGTGCCAGCAGTTTATTGCCAGGCTACGAGCAGTACTTC.

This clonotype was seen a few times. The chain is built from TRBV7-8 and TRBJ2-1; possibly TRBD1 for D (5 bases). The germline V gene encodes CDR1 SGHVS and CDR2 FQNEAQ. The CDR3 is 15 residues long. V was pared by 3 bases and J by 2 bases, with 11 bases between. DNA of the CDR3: TGTGCCAGCAGCTTGGGCAGGGAACCCTACAATGAGCAGTTCTTC. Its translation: CASSLGREPYNEQFF. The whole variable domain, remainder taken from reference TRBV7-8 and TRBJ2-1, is GAGVSQSPRYKVAKRGQDVALRCDPISGHVSLFWYQQALGQGPEFLTYFQNEAQLDKSGLPSDRFFAERPEGSVSTLKIQRTQQEDSAVYLCASSLGREPYNEQFFGPGTRLTVL.

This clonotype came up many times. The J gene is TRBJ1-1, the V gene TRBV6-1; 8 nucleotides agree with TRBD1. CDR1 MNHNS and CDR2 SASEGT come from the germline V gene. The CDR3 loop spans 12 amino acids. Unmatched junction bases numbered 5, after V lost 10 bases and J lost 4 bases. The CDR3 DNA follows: TGTGCCAATGAAGACAGGGGCACTGAAGCTTTCTTT. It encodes CANEDRGTEAFF.

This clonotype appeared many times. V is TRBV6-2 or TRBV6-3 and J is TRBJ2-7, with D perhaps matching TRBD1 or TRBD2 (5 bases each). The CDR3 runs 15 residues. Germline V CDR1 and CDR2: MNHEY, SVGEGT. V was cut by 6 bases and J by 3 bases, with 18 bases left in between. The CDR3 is CASSTGGDGFYEQYF. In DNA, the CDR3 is TGTGCCAGCAGCACTGGGGGTGACGGTTTCTACGAGCAGTACTTC.

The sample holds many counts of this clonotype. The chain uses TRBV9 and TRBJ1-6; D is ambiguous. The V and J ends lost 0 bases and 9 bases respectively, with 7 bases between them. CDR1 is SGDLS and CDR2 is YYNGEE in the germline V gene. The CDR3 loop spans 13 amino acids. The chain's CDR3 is CASSVAGVSPLHF. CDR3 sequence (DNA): TGTGCCAGCAGCGTAGCTGGGGTTTCACCCCTCCACTTT.

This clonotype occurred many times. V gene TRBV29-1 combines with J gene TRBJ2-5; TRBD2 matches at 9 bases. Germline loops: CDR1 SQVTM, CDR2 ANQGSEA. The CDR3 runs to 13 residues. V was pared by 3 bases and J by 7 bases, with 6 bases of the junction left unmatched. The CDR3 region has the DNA TGCAGCGTTGATGCTAGCGGGAAAGGGACCCAGTACTTC. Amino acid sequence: CSVDASGKGTQYF.

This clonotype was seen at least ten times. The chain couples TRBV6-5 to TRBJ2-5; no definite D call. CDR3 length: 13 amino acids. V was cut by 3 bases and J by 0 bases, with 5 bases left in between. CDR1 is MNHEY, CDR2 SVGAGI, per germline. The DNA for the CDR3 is TGTGCCAGCAGTTATGGGTACCAAGAGACCCAGTACTTC. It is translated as CASSYGYQETQYF.

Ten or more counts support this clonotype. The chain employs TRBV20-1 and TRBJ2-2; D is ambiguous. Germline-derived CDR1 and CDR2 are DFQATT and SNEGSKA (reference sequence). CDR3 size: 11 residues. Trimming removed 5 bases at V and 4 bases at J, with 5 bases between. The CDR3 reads CSARFTGELFF. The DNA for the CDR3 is TGCAGTGCTCGATTCACCGGGGAGCTGTTTTTT.

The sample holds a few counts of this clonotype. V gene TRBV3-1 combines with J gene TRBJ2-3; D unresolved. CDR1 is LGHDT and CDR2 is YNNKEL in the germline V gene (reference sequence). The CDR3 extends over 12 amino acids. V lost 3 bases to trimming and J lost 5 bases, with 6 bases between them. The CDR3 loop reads CASSHYEDTQYF. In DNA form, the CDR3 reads TGTGCCAGCAGCCATTATGAAGATACGCAGTATTTT.

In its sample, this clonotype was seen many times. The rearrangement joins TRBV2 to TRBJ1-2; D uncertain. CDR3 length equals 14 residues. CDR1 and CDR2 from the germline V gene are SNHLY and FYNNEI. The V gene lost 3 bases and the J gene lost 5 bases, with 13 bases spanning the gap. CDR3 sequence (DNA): TGTGCCAGCAGTGAGTGGTTGCCGCATTATGGCTACACCTTC. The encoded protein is CASSEWLPHYGYTF.

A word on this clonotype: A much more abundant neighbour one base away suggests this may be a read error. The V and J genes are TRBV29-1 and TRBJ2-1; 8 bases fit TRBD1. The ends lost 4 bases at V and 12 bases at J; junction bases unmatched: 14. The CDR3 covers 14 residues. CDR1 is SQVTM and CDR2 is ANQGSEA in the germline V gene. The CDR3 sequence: CSVVSQGASSGQFF. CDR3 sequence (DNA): TGCAGCGTTGTAAGCCAGGGGGCATCTTCTGGGCAGTTCTTC.

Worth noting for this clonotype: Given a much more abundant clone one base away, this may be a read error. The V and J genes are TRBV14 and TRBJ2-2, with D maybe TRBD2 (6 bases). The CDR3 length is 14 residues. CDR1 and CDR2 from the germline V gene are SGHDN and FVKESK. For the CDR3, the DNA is TGTGCCAGCAGCCAAGTTCTAGCTACCGGGGGGCTGTTTTTT. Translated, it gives CASSQVLATGGLFF.